This T cell receptor beta chain was retrieved from a study of cytomegalovirus exposure and HLA in healthy donors. The CDR3 runs to 13 residues. V was pared by 0 bases and J by 2 bases, with 4 bases between. CDR1 is MNHEY, CDR2 SVGAGI, per germline. Notes on the study in general: Earlier findings revealed that most TCR beta V segments proved productive either about 90% or about 30% of the time. The availability of immune exposure information extended only to CMV serostatus. A later analysis found common viral pathogens apparently linked to several of the most significant clusters.

On this clone: The antigen remains unidentified.

The PCR contained 60 Vbeta and 13 Jbeta primers. Sequencing used immunoSEQ multiplex PCR; TCRdb keeps in-frame clones, though not all of them. Here the sample spans approximately 110,000 clones, over 65% being singletons. The TCR sequence derives from a female donor in good health and CMV-seropositive. The rearrangement uses TRBV6-5 and TRBJ1-2; D gene ambiguous. Sample: PBMCs. The CDR3 region is CASSYSLNYGYTF. The CDR3 bases are TGTGCCAGCAGTTACTCACTAAACTATGGCTACACCTTC.